This is a list of T cell receptor beta chains from one sample in a study of identifying expanded T cells in peripheral blood. The repertoire was sequenced with immunoSEQ multiplex PCR; TCRdb's copy has only in-frame clones and lacks some. The data hold around 120,000 clones, with approximately 90% observed a single time. The sample taken for sequencing was blood. The receptors originated from a person between 18 and 75 years old in good health. Each CDR3 is given with its conserved first and last residue. Each record gives: V gene, D gene, CDR3 length, clone size, J gene, CDR3 protein, CDR3 DNA. The D gene is left open where the match is weak. Expanded clones get a size class; other rows say once, few or many, or leave the size out.

TRBV4-3	-	13	-	TRBJ1-2	CASSQDNRGGYTF	TGCGCCAGCAGCCAAGATAATCGGGGGGGCTACACCTTC
TRBV5-4	TRBD2	16	-	TRBJ2-3	CASSRPAGGGTDTQYF	TGTGCCAGCAGCCGCCCGGCGGGGGGGGGCACAGATACGCAGTATTTT
TRBV6-1	-	15	-	TRBJ2-2	CASSEAWRNTGELFF	TGTGCCAGCAGTGAAGCGTGGAGGAACACCGGGGAGCTGTTTTTT
TRBV25-1	-	12	once	TRBJ2-7	CASSEPEYEQYF	TGTGCCAGCAGTGAACCGGAGTACGAGCAGTACTTC
TRBV5-1	-	16	once	TRBJ1-1	CASSFRGPGGNTEAFF	TGCGCCAGCAGCTTCCGAGGGCCTGGGGGTAACACTGAAGCTTTCTTT
TRBV10-3	TRBD2	15	-	TRBJ2-5	CAISGQRGRQETQYF	TGTGCCATCAGTGGACAGCGGGGGCGGCAGGAGACCCAGTACTTC
TRBV7-2	-	12	few	TRBJ1-2	CASNPSGGGYTF	TGTGCCAGCAACCCTTCGGGGGGCGGCTACACCTTC
TRBV5-4	-	12	-	TRBJ2-2	CASNRGTGELFF	TGTGCCAGCAACCGAGGGACCGGGGAGCTGTTTTTT
TRBV5-1	-	15	-	TRBJ2-7	CASSLSQGRSYEQYF	TGCGCCAGCAGCTTGTCCCAGGGTAGATCCTACGAGCAGTACTTC
TRBV6-5	TRBD1	13	once	TRBJ1-2	CASSYDRDGGYTF	TGTGCCAGCAGTTACGACAGGGATGGGGGCTACACCTTC
TRBV29-1	-	18	few	TRBJ2-4	CSVAPQGRSFEAKNIQYF	TGCAGCGTTGCCCCTCAGGGGAGGTCGTTTGAGGCCAAAAACATTCAGTACTTC
TRBV5-1	TRBD1	14	-	TRBJ2-5	CASSSGQGGETQYF	TGCGCCAGCAGCTCGGGACAGGGAGGGGAGACCCAGTACTTC
TRBV10-3	-	13	-	TRBJ2-2	CASRLVGTGELFF	TGTGCCAGCCGACTAGTGGGAACCGGGGAGCTGTTTTTT
TRBV5-1	TRBD1	17	-	TRBJ1-1	CASSLYGTGGSNTEAFF	TGCGCCAGCAGCTTGTACGGGACAGGGGGCTCGAACACTGAAGCTTTCTTT
TRBV19	TRBD1	12	-	TRBJ1-2	CASLQGSYGYTF	TGTGCCAGCCTACAGGGGAGCTATGGCTACACCTTC
TRBV7-2	-	14	-	TRBJ2-5	CASSSWGIKETQYF	TGTGCCAGCAGCTCGTGGGGGATCAAAGAGACCCAGTACTTC
TRBV6-1	TRBD1	13	-	TRBJ1-1	CASSLTGLAEAFF	TGTGCCAGCAGTTTGACAGGGCTCGCTGAAGCTTTCTTT
TRBV27	-	17	-	TRBJ2-3	CASSSFQGQRLTDTQYF	TGTGCCAGCAGTTCTTTTCAAGGACAGCGTCTCACAGATACGCAGTATTTT
TRBV5-6	-	15	-	TRBJ2-3	CASSQIWGLTDTQYF	TGTGCCAGCAGCCAAATTTGGGGTCTGACAGATACGCAGTATTTT
TRBV6-5	-	14	-	TRBJ1-5	CASSRRGGNQPQHF	TGTGCCAGCAGTCGGCGGGGGGGGAATCAGCCCCAGCATTTT
TRBV30	-	12	few	TRBJ1-1	CGIGGGGTEAFF	TGTGGGATTGGGGGCGGCGGCACTGAAGCTTTCTTT
TRBV2	-	12	-	TRBJ1-1	CALGQKNTEAFF	TGTGCACTAGGACAGAAGAACACTGAAGCTTTCTTT
TRBV5-1	-	13	-	TRBJ2-7	CASNWGSTYEQYF	TGCGCCAGCAATTGGGGTTCAACCTACGAGCAGTACTTC
TRBV5-1	-	16	-	TRBJ1-4	CASSQGRSRGYEKLFF	TGCGCCAGCAGCCAGGGGCGGAGTCGAGGGTATGAAAAACTGTTTTTT
TRBV4-1	TRBD2	13	-	TRBJ2-3	CASSHDSGDTQYF	TGCGCCAGCAGTCATGATAGCGGGGATACGCAGTATTTT
TRBV10-3	TRBD1	14	-	TRBJ1-6	CATTGDRVFSPLHF	TGTGCCACCACGGGGGACAGGGTCTTTTCACCCCTCCACTTT
TRBV11-2	-	15	-	TRBJ2-7	CASPPPPGPSYEQYF	TGTGCCAGCCCCCCCCCACCAGGGCCCTCCTACGAGCAGTACTTC
TRBV18	-	17	-	TRBJ2-1	CASSQHNGGSSYNEQFF	TGTGCCAGCTCACAACATAACGGGGGAAGCTCCTACAATGAGCAGTTCTTC
TRBV28	TRBD2	17	-	TRBJ2-3	CASSYLLIAGSTDTQYF	TGTGCCAGCAGTTATCTTCTAATAGCGGGGAGCACAGATACGCAGTATTTT
TRBV11-2	TRBD1	15	-	TRBJ1-2	CASSARQGLSDGYTF	TGTGCCAGCAGCGCCCGACAGGGCTTAAGCGATGGCTACACCTTC
TRBV10-3	-	14	-	TRBJ2-3	CAIRGAVSTDTQYF	TGTGCCATCAGGGGCGCAGTAAGCACAGATACGCAGTATTTT
TRBV27	-	14	-	TRBJ1-5	CASSWGGSNQPQHF	TGTGCCAGCAGTTGGGGAGGTAGCAATCAGCCCCAGCATTTT
TRBV6-1	-	16	once	TRBJ2-3	CASSEGPGWGTDTQYF	TGTGCCAGCAGTGAAGGCCCAGGGTGGGGCACAGATACGCAGTATTTT
TRBV7-2	-	13	few	TRBJ1-5	CASSSGPLEPQHF	TGTGCCAGCAGTAGCGGACCGCTGGAGCCCCAGCATTTT
TRBV11-2	-	15	-	TRBJ1-5	CASSLVSTSNQPQHF	TGTGCCAGCAGCTTAGTTTCAACTAGCAATCAGCCCCAGCATTTT
TRBV18	TRBD1	17	once	TRBJ1-1	CASSLSIRQGTFAEAFF	TGTGCCAGCTCACTGTCAATCCGACAGGGGACGTTCGCTGAAGCTTTCTTT
TRBV6-7	-	15	once	TRBJ1-1	CASSYTLEQNTEAFF	TGTGCCAGCAGTTACACCTTAGAACAGAACACTGAAGCTTTCTTT
TRBV7-9	-	16	-	TRBJ2-7	CASSSTDRRNSYEQYF	TGTGCCAGCAGCTCCACCGACAGGAGAAATTCCTACGAGCAGTACTTC
TRBV19	-	12	once	TRBJ1-1	CASSVGNTEAFF	TGTGCCAGTTCCGTTGGGAACACTGAAGCTTTCTTT
TRBV6-4	-	13	-	TRBJ2-3	CASSDRESDTQYF	TGTGCCAGCAGTGACAGGGAATCAGATACGCAGTATTTT
TRBV27	-	12	-	TRBJ2-7	CASSLRGYEQYF	TGTGCCAGCAGTTTAAGGGGCTACGAGCAGTACTTC
TRBV2	-	16	-	TRBJ1-5	CASSSFAADSNQPQHF	TGTGCCAGCAGTTCCTTCGCGGCAGATAGCAATCAGCCCCAGCATTTT
TRBV5-4	-	14	-	TRBJ2-5	CASSRGTDQETQYF	TGTGCCAGCAGCCGGGGGACGGACCAAGAGACCCAGTACTTC
TRBV19	TRBD1	15	-	TRBJ1-2	CASSVKGTGGNGYTF	TGTGCCAGTAGTGTAAAAGGGACAGGGGGCAATGGCTACACCTTC